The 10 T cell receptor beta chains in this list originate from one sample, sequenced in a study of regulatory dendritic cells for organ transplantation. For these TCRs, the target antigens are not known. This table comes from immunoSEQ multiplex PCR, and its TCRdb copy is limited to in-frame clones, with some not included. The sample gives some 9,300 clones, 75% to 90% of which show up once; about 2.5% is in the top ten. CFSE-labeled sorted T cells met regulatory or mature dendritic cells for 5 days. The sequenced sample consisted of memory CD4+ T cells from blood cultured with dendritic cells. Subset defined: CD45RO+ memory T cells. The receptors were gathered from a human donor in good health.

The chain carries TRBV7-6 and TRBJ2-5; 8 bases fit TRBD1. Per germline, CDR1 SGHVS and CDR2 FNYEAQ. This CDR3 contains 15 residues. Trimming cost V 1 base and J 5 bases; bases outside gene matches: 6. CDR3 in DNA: TGTGCCAGCAGCTTAGGAGGGTGGACAGGGGAGACCCAGTACTTC. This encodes CASSLGGWTGETQYF.

In DNA, the CDR3 is TGTGCCAGCAGTTATGGTCTTGGACACCAAAATCAGCCCCAGCATTTT. This codes for CASSYGLGHQNQPQHF. V and J are TRBV5-5 and TRBJ1-5; D may be TRBD1 (5 bases). Germline-derived CDR1 and CDR2 are SGHKS and YYEKEE (reference sequence). V dropped 5 bases and J dropped 4 bases, with 19 bases sitting between them. The CDR3 loop spans 16 amino acids.

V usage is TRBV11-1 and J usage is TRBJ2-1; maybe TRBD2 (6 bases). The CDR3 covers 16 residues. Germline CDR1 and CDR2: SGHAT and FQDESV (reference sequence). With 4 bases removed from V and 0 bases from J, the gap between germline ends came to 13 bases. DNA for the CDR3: TGTGCCAGCAGCTGGGAGGTGGGGAGCTCCTACAATGAGCAGTTCTTC. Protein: CASSWEVGSSYNEQFF. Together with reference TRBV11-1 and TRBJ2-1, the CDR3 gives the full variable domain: EAEVAQSPRYKITEKSQAVAFWCDPISGHATLYWYRQILGQGPELLVQFQDESVVDDSQLPKDRFSAERLKGVDSTLKIQPAELGDSAMYLCASSWEVGSSYNEQFFGPGTRLTVL.

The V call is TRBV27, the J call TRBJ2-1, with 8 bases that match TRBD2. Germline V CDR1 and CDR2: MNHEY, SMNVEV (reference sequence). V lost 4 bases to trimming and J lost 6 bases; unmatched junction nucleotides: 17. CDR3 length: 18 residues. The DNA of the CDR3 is TGTGCCAGCAGTTCCCTATTAAGCGGGAGAAAGTTCGGCAATGAGCAGTTCTTC. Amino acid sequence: CASSSLLSGRKFGNEQFF.

The CDR3 DNA reads TGTGCCAGCAGCTTAGATTGGGACAGGTCGAGCGGCTACACCTTC. Amino acids: CASSLDWDRSSGYTF. The chain recombines TRBV7-2 with TRBJ1-2; 8 nucleotides line up with TRBD1. Germline V lookup: CDR1 SGHTA, CDR2 FQGNSA. V lost 1 base and J lost 8; bases outside the gene matches: 9. This CDR3 region has 15 residues.

The CDR3 nucleotides read TGTGCCGTAGCGAGGGGGATCGCGTACGAGCAGTACTTC. It yields the protein CAVARGIAYEQYF. The chain employs TRBV19 and TRBJ2-7, with D possibly TRBD1 on 6 matching bases. The CDR3 runs 13 residues. Germline assignment: CDR1 LNHDA and CDR2 SQIVND (reference sequence). The V gene lost 11 bases and the J gene lost 4 bases, with 18 bases spanning the gap.

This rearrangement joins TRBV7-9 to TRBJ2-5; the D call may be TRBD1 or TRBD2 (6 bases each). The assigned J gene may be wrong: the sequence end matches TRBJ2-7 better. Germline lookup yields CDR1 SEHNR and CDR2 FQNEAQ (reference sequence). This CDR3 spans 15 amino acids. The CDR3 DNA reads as TGTGCCAGCAGTACCCTCGGGGGCGCGAACTACGAGCAGTACTTC. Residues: CASSTLGGANYEQYF.

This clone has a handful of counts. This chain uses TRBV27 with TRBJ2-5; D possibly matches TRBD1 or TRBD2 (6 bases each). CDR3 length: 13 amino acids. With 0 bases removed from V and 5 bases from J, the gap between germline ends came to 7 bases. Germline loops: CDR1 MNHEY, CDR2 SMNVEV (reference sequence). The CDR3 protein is CASSLSGGETQYF. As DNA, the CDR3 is TGTGCCAGCAGTTTATCGGGGGGCGAGACCCAGTACTTC.

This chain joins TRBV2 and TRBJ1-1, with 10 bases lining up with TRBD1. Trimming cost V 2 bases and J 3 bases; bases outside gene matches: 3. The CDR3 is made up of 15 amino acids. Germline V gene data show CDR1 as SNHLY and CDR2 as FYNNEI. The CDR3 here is CASSEMGTGDTEAFF. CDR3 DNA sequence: TGTGCCAGCAGTGAAATGGGGACAGGGGACACTGAAGCTTTCTTT.

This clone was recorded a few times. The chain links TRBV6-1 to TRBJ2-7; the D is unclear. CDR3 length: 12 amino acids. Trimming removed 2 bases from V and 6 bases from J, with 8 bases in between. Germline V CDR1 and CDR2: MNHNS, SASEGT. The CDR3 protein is CASSELSREQYF. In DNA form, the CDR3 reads TGTGCCAGCAGTGAACTTAGTCGCGAGCAGTACTTC.